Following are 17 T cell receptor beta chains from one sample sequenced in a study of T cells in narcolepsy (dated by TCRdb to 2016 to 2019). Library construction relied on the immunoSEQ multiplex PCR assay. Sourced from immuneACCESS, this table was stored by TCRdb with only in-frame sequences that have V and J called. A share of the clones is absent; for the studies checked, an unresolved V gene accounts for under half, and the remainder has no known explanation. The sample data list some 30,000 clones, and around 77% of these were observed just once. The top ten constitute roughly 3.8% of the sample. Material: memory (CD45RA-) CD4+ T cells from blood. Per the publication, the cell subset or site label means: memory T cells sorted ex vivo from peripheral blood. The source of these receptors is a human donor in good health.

For the CDR3, the DNA is TGTGCCAGCACAAAGGCAGGGGGCGACGAGCAGTACTTC. Residues: CASTKAGGDEQYF. The rearrangement uses TRBV6-5 and TRBJ2-7, with TRBD1 matching 8 bases. Germline trimming cut 7 bases from V and 5 bases from J; bases unmatched to any gene: 7. The CDR3 runs 13 residues. Germline V gene sequence: CDR1 MNHEY, CDR2 SVGAGI.

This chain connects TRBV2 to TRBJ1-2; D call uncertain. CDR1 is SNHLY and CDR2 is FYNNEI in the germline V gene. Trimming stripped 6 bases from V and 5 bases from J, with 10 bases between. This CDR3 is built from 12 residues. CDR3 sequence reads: CASRKTEYGYTF. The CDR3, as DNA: TGTGCCAGCAGAAAAACGGAGTATGGCTACACCTTC.

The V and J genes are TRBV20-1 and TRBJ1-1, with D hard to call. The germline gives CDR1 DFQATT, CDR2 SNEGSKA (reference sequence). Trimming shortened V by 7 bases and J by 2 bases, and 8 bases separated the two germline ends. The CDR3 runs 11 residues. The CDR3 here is CSDGTNTEAFF. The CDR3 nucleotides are TGCAGTGACGGAACAAACACTGAAGCTTTCTTT.

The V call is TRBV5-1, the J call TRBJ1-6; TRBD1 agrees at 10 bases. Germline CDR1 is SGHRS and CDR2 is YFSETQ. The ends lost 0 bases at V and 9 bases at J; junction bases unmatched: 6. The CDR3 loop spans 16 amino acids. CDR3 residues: CASSLDGQGGVSPLHF. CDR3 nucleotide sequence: TGCGCCAGCAGCTTGGACGGACAGGGGGGAGTTTCACCCCTCCACTTT.

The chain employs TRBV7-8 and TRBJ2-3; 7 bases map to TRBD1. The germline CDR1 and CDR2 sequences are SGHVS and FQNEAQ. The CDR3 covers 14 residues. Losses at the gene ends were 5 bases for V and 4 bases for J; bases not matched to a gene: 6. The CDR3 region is CASSRDRGADTQYF. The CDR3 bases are TGTGCCAGCAGCCGGGACAGAGGGGCAGATACGCAGTATTTT.

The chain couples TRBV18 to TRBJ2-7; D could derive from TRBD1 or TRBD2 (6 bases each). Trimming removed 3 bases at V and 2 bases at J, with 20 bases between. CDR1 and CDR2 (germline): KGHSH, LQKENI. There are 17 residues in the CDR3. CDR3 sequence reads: CASSPLPLTGGTYEQYF. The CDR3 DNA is TGTGCCAGCTCACCCCTTCCGCTTACCGGGGGCACCTACGAGCAGTACTTC. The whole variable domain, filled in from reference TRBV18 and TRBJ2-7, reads NAGVMQNPRHLVRRRGQEARLRCSPMKGHSHVYWYRQLPEEGLKFMVYLQKENIIDESGMPKERFSAEFPKEGPSILRIQQVVRGDSAAYFCASSPLPLTGGTYEQYFGPGTRLTVT.

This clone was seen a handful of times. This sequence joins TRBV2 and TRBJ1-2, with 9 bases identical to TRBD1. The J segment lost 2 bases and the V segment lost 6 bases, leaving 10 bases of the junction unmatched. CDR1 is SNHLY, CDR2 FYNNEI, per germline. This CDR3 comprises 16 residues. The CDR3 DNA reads TGTGCCAGCAGCCCGGGACAGGGACCCGTAAACTATGGCTACACCTTC. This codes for CASSPGQGPVNYGYTF.

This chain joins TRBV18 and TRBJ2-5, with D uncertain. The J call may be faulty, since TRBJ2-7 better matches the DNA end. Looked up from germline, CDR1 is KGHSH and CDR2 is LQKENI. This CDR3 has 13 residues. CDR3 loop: CASSVSNSYEQYF. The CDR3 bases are TGTGCCAGCTCAGTTTCCAACTCCTACGAGCAGTACTTC.

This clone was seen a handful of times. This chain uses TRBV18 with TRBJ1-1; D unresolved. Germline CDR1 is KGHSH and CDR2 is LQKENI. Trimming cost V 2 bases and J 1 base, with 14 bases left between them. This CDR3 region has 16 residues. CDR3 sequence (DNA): TGTGCCAGCTCACCAAGACCGAACAAGGGGAACACTGAAGCTTTCTTT. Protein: CASSPRPNKGNTEAFF.

Written as DNA, the CDR3 is TGCAGCGTCGACTTCCTTACCAGCACAGATACGCAGTATTTT. Translation gives CSVDFLTSTDTQYF. The chain joins TRBV29-1 to TRBJ2-3, with D hard to call. The CDR3 is 14 residues long. Germline loops: CDR1 SQVTM, CDR2 ANQGSEA. Trimming stripped 6 bases from V and 0 bases from J, with 13 bases between.

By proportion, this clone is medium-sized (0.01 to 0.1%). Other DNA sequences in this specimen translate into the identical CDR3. DNA for the CDR3: TGTGCCAGCAGCCAAGACAGGCTAGGCTACACCTTC. It specifies CASSQDRLGYTF. This chain joins TRBV14 and TRBJ1-2; no definite D call. Trimming removed 0 bases from V and 8 bases from J, with 7 bases in between. CDR1 SGHDN and CDR2 FVKESK come from the germline V gene. The CDR3 length is 12 residues.

CDR3 protein: CASSESGSRSYEQYF. For the CDR3, the DNA is TGTGCCAGCAGTGAAAGCGGGAGTAGGTCCTACGAGCAGTACTTC. The gene calls are TRBV6-1 and TRBJ2-7, with TRBD2 identical over 8 bases. The junction had 4 bases not matched to a gene; V was cut back by 2 bases and J by 1 base. Per the germline V gene, CDR1 is MNHNS and CDR2 is SASEGT. The CDR3 runs 15 residues.

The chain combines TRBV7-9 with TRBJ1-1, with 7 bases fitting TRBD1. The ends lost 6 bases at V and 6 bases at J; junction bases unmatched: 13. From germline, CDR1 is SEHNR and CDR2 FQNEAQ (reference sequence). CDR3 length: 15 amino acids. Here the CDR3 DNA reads TGTGCCAGCAGACCAAAGGACAGGTTGGGATCTGAAGCTTTCTTT. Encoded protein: CASRPKDRLGSEAFF.

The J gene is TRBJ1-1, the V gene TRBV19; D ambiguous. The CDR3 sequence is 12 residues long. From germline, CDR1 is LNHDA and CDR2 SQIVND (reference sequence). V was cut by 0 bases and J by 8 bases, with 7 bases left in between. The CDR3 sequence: CASSIDREEAFF. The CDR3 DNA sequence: TGTGCCAGTAGTATAGATCGGGAAGAAGCTTTCTTT.

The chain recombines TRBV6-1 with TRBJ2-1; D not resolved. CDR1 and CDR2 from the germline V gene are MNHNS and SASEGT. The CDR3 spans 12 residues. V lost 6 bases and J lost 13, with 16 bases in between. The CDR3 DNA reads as TGTGCCAGCAGGGTGTCTGACCGACAACAGTTCTTC. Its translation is CASRVSDRQQFF.

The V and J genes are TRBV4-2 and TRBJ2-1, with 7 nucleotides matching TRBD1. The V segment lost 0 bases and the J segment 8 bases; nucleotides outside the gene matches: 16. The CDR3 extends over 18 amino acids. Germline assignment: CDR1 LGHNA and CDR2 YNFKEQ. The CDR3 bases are TGTGCCAGCAGCCAAGAAAGACCATCCGGGACAGTAGGTCATGAGCAGTTCTTC. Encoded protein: CASSQERPSGTVGHEQFF.

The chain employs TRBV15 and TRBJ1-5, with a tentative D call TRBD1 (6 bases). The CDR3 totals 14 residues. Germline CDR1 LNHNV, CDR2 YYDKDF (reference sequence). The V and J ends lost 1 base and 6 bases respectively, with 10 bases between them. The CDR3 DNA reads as TGTGCCACCAGCAGAGGAGGGGGAGGTCAGCCCCAGCATTTT. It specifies CATSRGGGGQPQHF. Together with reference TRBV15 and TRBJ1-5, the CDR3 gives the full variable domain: DAMVIQNPRYQVTQFGKPVTLSCSQTLNHNVMYWYQQKSSQAPKLLFHYYDKDFNNEADTPDNFQSRRPNTSFCFLDIRSPGLGDTAMYLCATSRGGGGQPQHFGDGTRLSIL.